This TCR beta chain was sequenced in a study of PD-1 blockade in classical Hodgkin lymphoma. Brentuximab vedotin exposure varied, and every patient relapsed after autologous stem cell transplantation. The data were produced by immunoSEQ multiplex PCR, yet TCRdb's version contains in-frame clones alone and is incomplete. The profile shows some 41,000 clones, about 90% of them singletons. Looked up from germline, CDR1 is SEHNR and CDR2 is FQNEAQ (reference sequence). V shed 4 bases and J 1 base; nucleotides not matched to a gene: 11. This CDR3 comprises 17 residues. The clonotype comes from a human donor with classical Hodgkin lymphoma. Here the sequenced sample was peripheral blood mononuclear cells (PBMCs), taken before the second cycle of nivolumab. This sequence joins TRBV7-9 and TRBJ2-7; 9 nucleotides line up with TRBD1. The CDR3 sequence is CASSSRVGDRVSYEQYF. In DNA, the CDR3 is TGTGCCAGCAGCTCCCGGGTAGGGGACAGGGTTTCCTACGAGCAGTACTTC.